This T cell receptor (beta chain) was observed in a study of CD8 T cells in ankylosing spondylitis. The table lists this clonotype with a few counts. The germline V gene has CDR1 MNHEY and CDR2 SMNVEV (reference sequence). The CDR3 extends over 12 amino acids. V gave up 5 bases and J gave up 7 bases, with 8 bases separating them. TCRdb used MiXCR to reprocess the 5' RACE reads, holding one entry per CDR3 protein. Of about 360,000 distinct CDR3 sequences in the sample, 20% to 25% were seen once. What was sequenced was blood, either unsorted or a sorted T cell fraction (not recorded which). The clonotype comes from a male donor with ankylosing spondylitis or in good health (not recorded which). The chain joins TRBV27 to TRBJ2-2, with D uncertain. CDR3 coding DNA: TGTGCCAGCAGTACTCGCCGCGGGGAGCTGTTTTTT. Its protein is CASSTRRGELFF.